The clone carrying this T cell receptor beta chain was observed many times. Its antigen is still unknown. The data were obtained in a study of response to subunit inactivated influenza vaccine. The V segment lost 5 bases and the J segment 4 bases; nucleotides outside the gene matches: 13. CDR3 length equals 18 residues. One entry per CDR3 protein results from TCRdb running MiXCR on the RT-PCR reads. The data hold 400,000 to 650,000 distinct CDR3 sequences, with approximately 7.7% observed a single time. General observations from the study: The authors put forward the suggestion that each seasonal influenza vaccination may bring in only a limited number of new T cells.

The origin of this receptor is a man aged 50 to 69 who received an inactivated influenza vaccine. V and J are TRBV12-3 or TRBV12-4 and TRBJ2-6; TRBD1 matches at 8 bases. The sample here was PBMCs from blood, taken 23 months after vaccination. CDR3 in amino acids: CASSRDLGQGSGANVLTF. CDR3 sequence (DNA): TGTGCCAGCAGTCGAGACTTAGGACAGGGTTCAGGGGCCAACGTCCTGACTTTC.